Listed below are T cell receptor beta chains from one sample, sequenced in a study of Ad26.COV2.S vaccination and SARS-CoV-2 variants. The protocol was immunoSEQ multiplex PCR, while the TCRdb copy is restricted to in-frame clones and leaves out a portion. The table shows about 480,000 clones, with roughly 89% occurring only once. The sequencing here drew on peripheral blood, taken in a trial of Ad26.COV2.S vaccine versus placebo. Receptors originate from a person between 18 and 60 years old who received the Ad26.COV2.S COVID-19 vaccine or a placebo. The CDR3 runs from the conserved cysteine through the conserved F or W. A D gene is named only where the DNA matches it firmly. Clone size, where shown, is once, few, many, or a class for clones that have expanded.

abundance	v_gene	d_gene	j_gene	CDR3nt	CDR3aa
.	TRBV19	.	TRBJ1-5	TGTGCCAGTAGTCCGGGACGGGGGATGGGCCCCCAGCATTTT	CASSPGRGMGPQHF
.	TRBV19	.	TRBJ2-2	TGTGCCAGTAGTATTTTGTGGGGTGGGGAGCTGTTTTTT	CASSILWGGELFF
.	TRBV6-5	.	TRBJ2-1	TGTGCCAGCAGACTGCCGGGCAATGAGCAGTTCTTC	CASRLPGNEQFF
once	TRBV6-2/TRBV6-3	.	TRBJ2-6	TGTGCCAGCAGCCTCGTAGGGTCTGGGGCCAACGTCCTGACTTTC	CASSLVGSGANVLTF
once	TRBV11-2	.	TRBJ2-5	TGTGCCAGCACCCCCGAGAGGCGGCCCCTTCGGGAGACCCAGTACTTC	CASTPERRPLRETQYF
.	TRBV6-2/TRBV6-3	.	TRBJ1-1	TGTGCCAGCAGTTACCCCCCAAGCTTAGCTCCCGACACTGAAGCTTTCTTT	CASSYPPSLAPDTEAFF
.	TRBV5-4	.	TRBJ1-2	TGTGCCAGCAGCTTGGGAACATATAAGCCTGGCTACACCTTC	CASSLGTYKPGYTF
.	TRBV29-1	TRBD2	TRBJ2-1	TGCAGCATCTACTCAACTAGCGGGAGCCGCATGGAGCAGTTCTTC	CSIYSTSGSRMEQFF
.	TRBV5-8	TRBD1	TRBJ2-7	TGTGCCAGCAGACTCAGGGGGTCCGTCTACGAGCAGTACTTC	CASRLRGSVYEQYF
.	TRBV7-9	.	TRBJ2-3	TGTGCCAGCAGCAACACAGATACGCAGTATTTT	CASSNTDTQYF
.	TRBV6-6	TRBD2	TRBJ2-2	TGTGCCAGCAGTCAACTACTAGCGGTAGTAACCACCGGGGAGCTGTTTTTT	CASSQLLAVVTTGELFF
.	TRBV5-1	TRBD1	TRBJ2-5	TGCGCCAGCAGCAAGACAGGGGCGCGAGAGACCCAGTACTTC	CASSKTGARETQYF
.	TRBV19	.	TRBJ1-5	TGTGCCAGTAGTATTTGGTTGGGGCAGGGGCCTCAGCCCCAGCATTTT	CASSIWLGQGPQPQHF
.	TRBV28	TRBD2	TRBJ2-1	TGTGCCAGCAGCCGGGACTATCTGCAGTTCTTC	CASSRDYLQFF
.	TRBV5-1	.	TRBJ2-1	TGCGCCAGCAGCTTGACCGGAGCTTACAATGAGCAGTTCTTC	CASSLTGAYNEQFF
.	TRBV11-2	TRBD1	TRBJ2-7	TGTGCCAGCAGCATACCTACCGGGACAGGTATCCACGAGCAGTACTTC	CASSIPTGTGIHEQYF
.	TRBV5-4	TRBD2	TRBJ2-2	TGTGCCAGCAGCTCCAAGACTAGCCGAAACACCGGGGAGCTGTTTTTT	CASSSKTSRNTGELFF